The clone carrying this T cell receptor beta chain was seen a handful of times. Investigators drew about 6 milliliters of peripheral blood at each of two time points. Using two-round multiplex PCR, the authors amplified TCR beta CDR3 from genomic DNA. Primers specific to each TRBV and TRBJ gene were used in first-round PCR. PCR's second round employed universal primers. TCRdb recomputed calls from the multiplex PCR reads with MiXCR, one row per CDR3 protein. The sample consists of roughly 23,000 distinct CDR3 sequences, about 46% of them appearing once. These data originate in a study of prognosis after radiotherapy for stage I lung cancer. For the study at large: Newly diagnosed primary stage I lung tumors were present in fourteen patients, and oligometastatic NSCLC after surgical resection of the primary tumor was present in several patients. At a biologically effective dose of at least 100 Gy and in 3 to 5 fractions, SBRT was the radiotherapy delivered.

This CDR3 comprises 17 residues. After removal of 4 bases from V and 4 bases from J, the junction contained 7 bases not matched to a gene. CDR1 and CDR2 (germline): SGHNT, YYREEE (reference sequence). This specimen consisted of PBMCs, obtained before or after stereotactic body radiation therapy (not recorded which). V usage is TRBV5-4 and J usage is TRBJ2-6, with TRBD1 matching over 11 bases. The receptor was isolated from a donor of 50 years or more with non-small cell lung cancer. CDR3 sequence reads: CASSRGTGGSGANVLTF. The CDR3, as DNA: TGTGCCAGCAGCCGGGGGACAGGGGGTTCAGGGGCCAACGTCCTGACTTTC. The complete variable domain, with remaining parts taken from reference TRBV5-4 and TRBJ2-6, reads ETGVTQSPTHLIKTRGQQVTLRCSSQSGHNTVSWYQQALGQGPQFIFQYYREEENGRGNFPPRFSGLQFPNYSSELNVNALELDDSALYLCASSRGTGGSGANVLTFGAGSRLTVL.